These T cell receptor beta chains were read from a single sample in a study of esophageal squamous cell carcinoma under preoperative chemotherapy. From the PCR reads, TCRdb called clonotypes with MiXCR, one entry per CDR3 protein. This repertoire shows approximately 19,000 distinct CDR3 sequences, 46% found once; its top ten account for around 29%. This material was acquired from a patient given preoperative chemotherapy. The source is a human donor with esophageal squamous cell carcinoma. The donor label of this sample is uncertain. The CDR3 runs from the conserved cysteine through the conserved F or W. D genes are given only for firm matches. The size of a clone is reported for some rows only, either as once, few or many, or as a class for expanded clones.

d_call clone_size j_call v_call cdr3_aa cdr3_nt
TRBD1 NA TRBJ2-7 TRBV6-5 CASSYRAGGPHLYEQYF TGTGCCAGCAGTTACAGGGCAGGGGGCCCCCACCTCTACGAGCAGTACTTC
NA NA TRBJ2-1 TRBV12-3/TRBV12-4 CASSWGAGAHDEQFF TGTGCCAGCAGCTGGGGGGCAGGCGCCCACGATGAGCAGTTCTTC
TRBD2 NA TRBJ2-3 TRBV7-6 CASSVGPGRETQYF TGTGCCAGCAGCGTAGGCCCTGGGCGGGAGACGCAGTATTTT
NA NA TRBJ2-1 TRBV7-9 CASSLAGRIGNEQFF TGTGCCAGCAGCTTGGCTGGGAGAATTGGCAATGAGCAGTTCTTC
NA NA TRBJ2-3 TRBV6-1 CASSEILVSETQYF TGTGCCAGCAGTGAGATACTAGTTTCCGAGACCCAGTATTTT
NA NA TRBJ2-7 TRBV19 CASASGGEDYEQYF TGTGCCAGCGCGTCGGGGGGCGAGGACTACGAGCAGTACTTC
NA medium-sized TRBJ2-3 TRBV7-9 CASSLGQGPTDTQYF TGTGCCAGCAGCTTAGGACAAGGACCCACAGATACGCAGTATTTT
NA NA TRBJ2-1 TRBV7-3 CASSFPDGGDRYNEQFF TGTGCCAGCAGCTTCCCGGATGGCGGGGACCGCTACAATGAGCAGTTCTTC
TRBD2 NA TRBJ2-3 TRBV12-3/TRBV12-4 CASSALAGGVGNTDTQYF TGTGCCAGCAGTGCCCTGGCGGGAGGGGTGGGGAACACAGATACGCAGTATTTT
TRBD2 few TRBJ2-7 TRBV18 CASSPELREIGYEQYF TGTGCCAGCTCACCTGAACTGCGGGAGATAGGTTACGAGCAGTACTTC
NA NA TRBJ2-3 TRBV7-2 CASSPFANTEAQYF TGTGCCAGCAGCCCGTTCGCGAACACAGAGGCGCAGTATTTT
NA many TRBJ1-4 TRBV7-2 CASSFGTRAEKLFF TGTGCCAGCAGCTTTGGGACAAGGGCGGAAAAACTGTTTTTT
NA NA TRBJ1-1 TRBV28 CASSPKVSNTEAFF TGTGCCAGCAGCCCAAAAGTCTCGAACACTGAAGCTTTCTTT
NA few TRBJ1-4 TRBV6-1 CATSGLAGEKLFF TGTGCCACCTCAGGCCTGGCGGGGGAAAAACTGTTTTTT
TRBD1 many TRBJ1-1 TRBV6-6 CASSNQGVWTEAFF TGTGCCAGCAGTAACCAGGGGGTATGGACTGAAGCTTTCTTT
NA few TRBJ2-5 TRBV6-1 CAVGRRGPQETQYF TGTGCCGTCGGGCGCAGGGGCCCTCAAGAGACCCAGTACTTC
NA NA TRBJ2-2 TRBV7-2 CASSLEPETTGELFF TGTGCCAGCAGCTTAGAACCGGAGACCACCGGGGAGCTGTTTTTT
NA NA TRBJ2-7 TRBV5-6 CASSKGSRGYEQYF TGTGCCAGCAGCAAGGGGTCTAGGGGTTACGAGCAGTACTTC
TRBD2 NA TRBJ2-1 TRBV7-2 CASSPPGLYNEQFF TGTGCCAGCAGCCCCCCGGGACTATACAATGAGCAGTTCTTC
NA NA TRBJ2-7 TRBV7-3 CACSVATLFGKNTQYF TGTGCGTGCAGCGTGGCGACGCTGTTTGGCAAAAATACGCAGTACTTC
TRBD1 NA TRBJ2-1 TRBV10-3 CAIPDRVIWYNEQFF TGTGCCATCCCTGACAGGGTTATTTGGTACAATGAGCAGTTCTTC
NA NA TRBJ2-2 TRBV7-7 CASSPSNHLPGELFF TGTGCTAGCAGCCCAAGCAACCACCTCCCCGGGGAGCTGTTTTTT
TRBD2 NA TRBJ2-3 TRBV12-3/TRBV12-4 CASSAIGGGQGDTQYF TGTGCCAGCAGCGCGATTGGCGGGGGGCAGGGAGATACGCAGTATTTT
TRBD2 many TRBJ2-7 TRBV19 CASSIGLAFEQYF TGTGCCAGTAGTATAGGACTAGCGTTCGAGCAGTACTTC
TRBD2 many TRBJ2-3 TRBV6-6 CASSRGGLAGGGDTQYF TGTGCCAGCAGCCGGGGGGGGCTAGCGGGAGGCGGGGATACGCAGTATTTT
NA medium-sized TRBJ2-3 TRBV7-2 CATKLGGGGGTQYF TGTGCCACCAAGCTGGGGGGAGGGGGTGGGACGCAGTATTTT
NA NA TRBJ2-3 TRBV7-3 CARSSGVGAPETQYF TGTGCCAGGAGCTCTGGGGTCGGGGCCCCAGAGACGCAGTACTTT
NA NA TRBJ2-7 TRBV11-3 CASSRNREPRNEQYF TGTGCCAGCAGCCGAAACCGGGAGCCCAGGAACGAGCAGTACTTC
TRBD1 few TRBJ2-7 TRBV11-2 CASSRTRDRGIEQYF TGTGCCAGCAGCCGCACTCGGGACAGGGGGATCGAGCAGTACTTC
TRBD2 many TRBJ2-1 TRBV6-2/TRBV6-3 CASSRGLARNEQFF TGTGCCAGCAGTCGTGGACTAGCCCGCAATGAGCAGTTCTTC
NA few TRBJ2-2 TRBV11-2 CASSPRYGTGELFF TGTGCCAGCAGCCCCCGGTATGGCACCGGGGAGCTGTTTTTT
TRBD1 few TRBJ2-3 TRBV12-3/TRBV12-4 CASSLQGADTQYF TGTGCCAGCAGTTTACAGGGGGCAGATACGCAGTATTTT
NA few TRBJ2-7 TRBV6-1 CASTGSIAYEQYF TGTGCCAGCACGGGGTCCATAGCCTACGAGCAGTACTTC
NA NA TRBJ2-7 TRBV7-8 CASSLTTYEQYF TGTGCCAGCAGCTTGACTACATACGAGCAGTACTTC
TRBD2 NA TRBJ2-5 TRBV7-2 CASSLVGSGGVQETQYF TGTGCCAGCAGCTTAGTGGGGAGCGGGGGGGTCCAAGAGACCCAGTACTTC
NA many TRBJ2-2 TRBV10-3 CAISPQGNTGELFF TGTGCCATCAGTCCCCAGGGCAACACCGGGGAGCTGTTTTTT
NA many TRBJ2-7 TRBV6-1 CASSRTRVEEQYF TGTGCCAGCAGTCGTACGAGGGTGGAAGAGCAGTACTTC
NA few TRBJ1-1 TRBV19 CAASPTVNTEAFF TGTGCTGCGTCGCCGACGGTGAACACTGAAGCTTTCTTT
NA NA TRBJ2-1 TRBV14 CASSPYTRFSYNEQFF TGTGCCAGCAGCCCGTACACCCGATTCTCCTACAATGAGCAGTTCTTC
NA NA TRBJ2-3 TRBV5-6 CASISARQAKNTQYF TGTGCCAGCATCTCGGCGCGACAAGCCAAAAATACGCAGTATTTC
NA NA TRBJ2-7 TRBV7-2 CASSLAKGLYEQYF TGTGCCAGCAGCTTAGCAAAGGGGCTGTACGAGCAGTACTTC
NA NA TRBJ2-7 TRBV7-7 CASAGSFNNEQYF TGTGCCAGCGCGGGTAGCTTCAACAATGAGCAGTACTTC